These 2 T cell receptor beta chains share one sample of origin, sequenced in a study of blood T cell repertoires in COVID-19. Assay: immunoSEQ multiplex PCR; the TCRdb copy retains only in-frame clones and omits some. Among under 200,000 clones listed, 80% to 90% were seen once. What was sequenced was peripheral blood. These receptor sequences come from a woman over 75 with acute or convalescent COVID-19.

The J gene is TRBJ1-6, the V gene TRBV11-2; 11 nucleotides align to TRBD1. There are 18 residues in the CDR3. CDR1 and CDR2 from the germline V gene are SGHAT and FQNNGV. With V trimmed by 5 bases and J by 1 base, 7 bases remained unmatched. The CDR3 reads CASSTRTGGWSYNSPLHF. The DNA for the CDR3 is TGTGCCAGCAGCACCCGGACAGGGGGCTGGTCCTATAATTCACCCCTCCACTTT.

This clone was seen only once. The V gene is TRBV13, the J gene TRBJ2-3; D remains unclear. Germline loops: CDR1 PRHDT, CDR2 FYEKMQ (reference sequence). V dropped 5 bases and J dropped 0 bases, with 18 bases sitting between them. The CDR3 extends over 17 amino acids. The DNA of the CDR3 is TGTGCCAGCAGCCCCCCGGCGGAGACCCACAGCACAGATACGCAGTATTTT. Protein: CASSPPAETHSTDTQYF.